A single sample gave rise to the 9 T cell receptor beta chains below, sequenced in a study of control samples from healthy donors and cancer patients (dated by TCRdb to about 2020). Library creation used the immunoSEQ multiplex PCR assay. What TCRdb holds here is the immuneACCESS table cut down to in-frame rearrangements. Part of the clones is not present; checked against another copy, under half of the missing clones reflect an unresolved V gene, and the others are unexplained. The sample table contains 95,000 to 150,000 clones; only one count was recorded for roughly 91% of them. The ten largest make up about 8.7% of the sample. Sequencing used blood. The source of these receptors is a man aged 35-49 years in good health.

The chain is built from TRBV29-1 and TRBJ2-7; no reliable D call. Germline V gene sequence: CDR1 SQVTM, CDR2 ANQGSEA. Trimming shortened V by 4 bases and J by 6 bases, and 10 bases separated the two germline ends. This CDR3 region has 11 residues. The CDR3 sequence is CSVALGSEQYF. As DNA, the CDR3 is TGCAGCGTTGCCCTCGGAAGCGAGCAGTACTTC.

This chain uses TRBV25-1 with TRBJ1-5; TRBD1 might be the D (5 bases). This CDR3 has 13 residues. The V gene lost 0 bases and the J gene lost 7 bases, with 7 bases spanning the gap. Germline V gene sequence: CDR1 MGHDK, CDR2 SYGVNS. CDR3 bases: TGTGCCAGCAGTGAATATGGGGCGCAGCCCCAGCATTTT. The encoded protein is CASSEYGAQPQHF.

The V gene is TRBV11-3, the J gene TRBJ2-4, with 8 positions matching TRBD2. The CDR3 is 19 amino acids. J gave up 0 bases and V 1 base, and 11 bases lay outside the gene matches. From germline, CDR1 is SGHNT and CDR2 YENEEA. CDR3 loop: CASSLVVPFAGGAKNIQYF. The DNA for the CDR3 is TGTGCCAGCAGCTTAGTCGTCCCCTTCGCGGGGGGAGCCAAAAACATTCAGTACTTC. The full variable domain, its missing parts supplied by reference TRBV11-3 and TRBJ2-4, is EAGVVQSPRYKIIEKKQPVAFWCNPISGHNTLYWYLQNLGQGPELLIRYENEEAVDDSQLPKDRFSAERLKGVDSTLKIQPAELGDSAVYLCASSLVVPFAGGAKNIQYFGAGTRLSVL.

This clone was counted only a few times. The gene calls are TRBV25-1 and TRBJ1-1, with D possibly matching TRBD1 (5 bases). Germline V gene data show CDR1 as MGHDK and CDR2 as SYGVNS. The CDR3 is 13 amino acids. V was pared by 3 bases and J by 4 bases, with 9 bases between. The CDR3 here is CASSEAGGTEAFF. The CDR3 nucleotides read TGTGCCAGCAGTGAGGCGGGGGGCACTGAAGCTTTCTTT.

J is TRBJ1-3 and V is TRBV19; D remains unclear. Trimming took 7 bases from V and 0 from J, leaving 16 bases between them. CDR3 length: 16 residues. Germline V gene lookup returns CDR1 LNHDA and CDR2 SQIVND (reference sequence). CDR3 bases: TGTGCCAGTAAAGTGGCGGGCAGCCACTCTGGAAACACCATATATTTT. This translates into CASKVAGSHSGNTIYF.

The chain couples TRBV7-8 to TRBJ2-1; perhaps TRBD2 as D (6 bases). CDR3 length: 14 residues. V was cut by 5 bases and J by 6 bases, with 14 bases left in between. Germline V CDR1 and CDR2: SGHVS, FQNEAQ. The CDR3 loop is CASSLDYLGNEQFF. The CDR3 coding sequence is TGTGCCAGCAGCCTGGACTACCTTGGCAATGAGCAGTTCTTC.

The rearrangement uses TRBV6-5 and TRBJ1-5, with D maybe TRBD1 (6 bases). The V gene lost 6 bases and the J gene lost 7 bases, with 13 bases spanning the gap. CDR3 length: 13 amino acids. Germline lookup yields CDR1 MNHEY and CDR2 SVGAGI. The CDR3 here is CASSTGTTQPQHF. In DNA, the CDR3 is TGTGCCAGCAGCACCGGGACAACGCAGCCCCAGCATTTT.

This chain joins TRBV11-2 and TRBJ2-5, with 11 nucleotides matching TRBD2. CDR3 length: 16 residues. Germline V lookup: CDR1 SGHAT, CDR2 FQNNGV. V gave up 3 bases and J gave up 2 bases; unmatched junction bases: 5. CDR3: CASSFTSGGIQETQYF. The DNA for the CDR3 is TGTGCCAGCAGCTTTACTAGCGGGGGAATACAAGAGACCCAGTACTTC.

This chain joins TRBV15 and TRBJ1-2; D is uncertain. Germline V gene sequence: CDR1 LNHNV, CDR2 YYDKDF (reference sequence). The CDR3 is 16 residues long. V was trimmed by 2 bases and J by 2 bases, leaving 15 bases between them. The CDR3 DNA reads as TGTGCCACCAGCAGATCACGTACACAGACGAACTATGGCTACACCTTC. Its protein product is CATSRSRTQTNYGYTF.